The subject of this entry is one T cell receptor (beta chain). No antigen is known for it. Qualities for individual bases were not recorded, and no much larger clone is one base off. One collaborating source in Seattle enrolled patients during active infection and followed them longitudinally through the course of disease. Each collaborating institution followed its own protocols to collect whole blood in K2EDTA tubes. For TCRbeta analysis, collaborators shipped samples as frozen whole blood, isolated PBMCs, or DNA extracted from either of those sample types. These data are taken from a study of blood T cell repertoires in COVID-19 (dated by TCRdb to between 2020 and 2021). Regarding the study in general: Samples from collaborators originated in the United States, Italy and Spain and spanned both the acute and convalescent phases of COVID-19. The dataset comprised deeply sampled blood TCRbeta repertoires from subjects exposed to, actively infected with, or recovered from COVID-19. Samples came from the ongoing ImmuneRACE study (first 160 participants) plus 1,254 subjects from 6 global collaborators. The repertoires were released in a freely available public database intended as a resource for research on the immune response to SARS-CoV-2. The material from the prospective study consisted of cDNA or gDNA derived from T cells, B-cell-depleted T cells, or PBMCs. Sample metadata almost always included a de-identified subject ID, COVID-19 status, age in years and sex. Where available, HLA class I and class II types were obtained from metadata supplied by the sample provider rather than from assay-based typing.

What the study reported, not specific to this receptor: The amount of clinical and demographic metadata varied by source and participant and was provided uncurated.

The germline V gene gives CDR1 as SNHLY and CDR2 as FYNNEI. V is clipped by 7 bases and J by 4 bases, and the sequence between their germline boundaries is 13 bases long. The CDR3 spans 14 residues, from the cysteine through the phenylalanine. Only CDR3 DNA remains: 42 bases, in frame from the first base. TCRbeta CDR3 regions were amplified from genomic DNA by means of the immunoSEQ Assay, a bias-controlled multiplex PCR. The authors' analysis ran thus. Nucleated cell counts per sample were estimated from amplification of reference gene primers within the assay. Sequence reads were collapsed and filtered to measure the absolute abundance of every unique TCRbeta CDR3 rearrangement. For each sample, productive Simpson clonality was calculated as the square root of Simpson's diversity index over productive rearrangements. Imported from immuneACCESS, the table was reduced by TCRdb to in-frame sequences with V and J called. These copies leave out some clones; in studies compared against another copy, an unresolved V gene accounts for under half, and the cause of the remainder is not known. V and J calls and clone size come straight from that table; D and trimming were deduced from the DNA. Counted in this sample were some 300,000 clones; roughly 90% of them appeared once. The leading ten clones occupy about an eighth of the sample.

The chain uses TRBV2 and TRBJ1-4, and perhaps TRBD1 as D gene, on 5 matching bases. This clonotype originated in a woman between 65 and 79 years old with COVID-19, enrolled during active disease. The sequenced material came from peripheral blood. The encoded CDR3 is CASKRGGINEKLFF. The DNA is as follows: TGTGCCAGCAAGCGGGGCGGGATTAATGAAAAACTGTTTTTT.